One sample yielded the 9 T cell receptor beta chains listed below, sequenced in a study of CD8+ T cells in alopecia areata. TCR sequencing used cDNA made by reverse transcription of extracted RNA. Sequencing was performed with immunoSEQ multiplex PCR; in TCRdb, only in-frame clones are kept and a portion is missing. The sample yields 150,000 to 200,000 clones, 60% seen once. Treatment reported: oral pan-JAK inhibitor, 5-10 mg twice daily. Sample: CD4+ T cells sorted from blood, taken at week 24, from a patient treated with tofacitinib. The receptors derive from a human donor with alopecia areata.

The V call is TRBV30, the J call TRBJ2-7; D uncertain. Trimming took 2 bases from V and 3 from J, leaving 14 bases between them. The CDR3 sequence is 14 residues long. Germline loops: CDR1 GTSNPN, CDR2 SVGIG (reference sequence). The CDR3 sequence: CAWSLRAGGYEQYF. DNA for the CDR3: TGTGCCTGGAGTCTTAGAGCAGGCGGCTACGAGCAGTACTTC.

This clone was seen once. The rearrangement links TRBV15 to TRBJ2-2, with D possibly TRBD1 on 5 matching bases. The CDR3 contains 15 residues. Looked up from germline, CDR1 is LNHNV and CDR2 is YYDKDF (reference sequence). Between the trimmed V and J ends, which lost 0 bases and 9 bases, there was a span of 14 bases. CDR3: CATSRDQGISRELFF. The CDR3 nucleotides are TGTGCCACCAGCAGAGACCAGGGTATCTCCCGGGAGCTGTTTTTT.

The table lists this clone with a few counts. This chain uses TRBV10-3 with TRBJ2-3; D might be TRBD2 (5 bases). This CDR3 comprises 11 residues. The germline V gene has CDR1 ENHRY and CDR2 SYGVKD. V gave up 8 bases and J gave up 6 bases, with 9 bases separating them. CDR3 residues: CAISQRDTQYF. The CDR3 DNA sequence: TGTGCCATCTCCCAGCGGGATACGCAGTATTTT.

V and J are TRBV29-1 and TRBJ2-3, with D perhaps matching TRBD1 (5 bases). From germline, CDR1 is SQVTM and CDR2 ANQGSEA. The CDR3 is 14 amino acids. Trimming left V 8 bases short and J 2 bases short, with 17 bases between. CDR3 in amino acids: CSPIKTASTDTQYF. Here the CDR3 DNA reads TGCAGCCCGATTAAGACAGCGTCCACAGATACGCAGTATTTT.

This clone has more than one count but fewer than ten. V and J are TRBV29-1 and TRBJ1-1; D may be TRBD1 (6 bases). The V gene lost 4 bases and the J gene lost 1 base, with 19 bases spanning the gap. The germline V gene encodes CDR1 SQVTM and CDR2 ANQGSEA. This CDR3 comprises 16 residues. The CDR3 bases are TGCAGCGTTGCGGGGGAGCGGGGGGCAGGGAACACTGAAGCTTTCTTT. Encoded protein: CSVAGERGAGNTEAFF.

The V gene is TRBV6-5, the J gene TRBJ1-1; D possibly corresponds to TRBD1 (5 bases). This CDR3 is built from 13 residues. From germline, CDR1 is MNHEY and CDR2 SVGAGI. The V and J ends lost 7 bases and 0 bases respectively, with 9 bases between them. The CDR3 reads CASTMTVNTEAFF. CDR3 nucleotides: TGTGCCAGCACCATGACAGTGAACACTGAAGCTTTCTTT.

This chain links TRBV25-1 with TRBJ2-6; D gene ambiguous. There are 16 residues in the CDR3. V was trimmed by 3 bases and J by 4 bases, leaving 13 bases between them. Germline loops: CDR1 MGHDK, CDR2 SYGVNS. The CDR3 nucleotides read TGTGCCAGCAGTGATACATCAGGATCCGGGGCCAACGTCCTGACTTTC. This encodes CASSDTSGSGANVLTF.

The gene calls are TRBV29-1 and TRBJ2-2; possibly TRBD2 for D (5 bases). Germline CDR1 reads SQVTM; CDR2 reads ANQGSEA. This CDR3 is built from 14 residues. Trimming took off 6 bases at V and 0 bases at J, with 11 bases between the two ends. The CDR3 DNA is TGCAGCGTAGCCGGGATCACGAACACCGGGGAGCTGTTTTTT. Translated, it gives CSVAGITNTGELFF.

The chain links TRBV29-1 to TRBJ1-2, with no clear D. Germline V gene data show CDR1 as SQVTM and CDR2 as ANQGSEA. V gave up 0 bases and J gave up 5 bases, with 7 bases separating them. This CDR3 is 12 amino acids long. CDR3 region: CSVEDPSYGYTF. CDR3 sequence (DNA): TGCAGCGTTGAAGATCCCAGTTATGGCTACACCTTC.